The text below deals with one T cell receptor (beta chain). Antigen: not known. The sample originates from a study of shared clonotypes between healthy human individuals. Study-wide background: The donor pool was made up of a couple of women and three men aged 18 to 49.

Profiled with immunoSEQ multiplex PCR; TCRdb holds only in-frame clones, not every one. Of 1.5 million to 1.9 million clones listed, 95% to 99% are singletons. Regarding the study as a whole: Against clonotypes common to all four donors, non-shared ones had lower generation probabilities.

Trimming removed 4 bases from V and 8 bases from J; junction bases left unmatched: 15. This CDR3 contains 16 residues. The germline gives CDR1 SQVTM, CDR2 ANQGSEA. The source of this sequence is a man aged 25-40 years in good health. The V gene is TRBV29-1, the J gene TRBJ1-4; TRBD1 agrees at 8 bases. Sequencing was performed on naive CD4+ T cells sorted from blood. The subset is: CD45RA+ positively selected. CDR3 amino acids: CSVAGQAVSEREKLFF. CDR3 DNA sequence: TGCAGCGTTGCGGGACAGGCCGTTTCCGAAAGAGAAAAACTGTTTTTT.